Given below is one T cell receptor (beta chain) in context. Its antigen remains unidentified. These data belong to a study of long-term antiretroviral therapy in people with HIV. Study-level results: Clonal expansions arising prior to ART prevailed in the repertoire at every time point.

The CDR3 has 15 amino acids. Germline loops: CDR1 SGHNT, CDR2 YYREEE (reference sequence). Trimming cost V 4 bases and J 9 bases; bases outside gene matches: 9. Investigators performed immunoSEQ version v3.0 at survey level. Method: immunoSEQ multiplex PCR; TCRdb's copy keeps in-frame clones and lacks some. Seen here are about 36,000 clones, over 75% observed once, and the top ten hold 5.5% to 7.5%. The material was unsorted PBMCs, obtained 0.6 years after starting antiretroviral therapy. The chain employs TRBV5-4 and TRBJ2-1; TRBD2 matches 11 bases. The receptor was isolated from a man in his late teens or twenties with HIV. The CDR3 bases are TGTGCCAGCAGCCATGGGACTAGCGGTATTTCTGAGCAGTTCTTC. It yields the protein CASSHGTSGISEQFF.